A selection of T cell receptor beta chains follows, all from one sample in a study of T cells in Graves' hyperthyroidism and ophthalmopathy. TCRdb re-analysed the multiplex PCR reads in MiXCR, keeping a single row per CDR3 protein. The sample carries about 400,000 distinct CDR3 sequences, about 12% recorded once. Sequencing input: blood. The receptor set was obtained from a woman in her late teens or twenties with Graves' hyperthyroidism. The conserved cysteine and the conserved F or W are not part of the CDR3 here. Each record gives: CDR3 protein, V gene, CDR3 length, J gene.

ASSLEGGSSYNSPLH TRBV7-8 15 TRBJ1-6
ASSWGVDFGNTEAF TRBV5-6 14 TRBJ1-1
ASSVRSSPGTQY TRBV2 12 TRBJ2-3
ARSLGGGGDYGYT TRBV12-3/TRBV12-4 13 TRBJ1-2
ASRALGYEQY TRBV7-2 10 TRBJ2-7
ASSIGSLAYEQY TRBV19 12 TRBJ2-7
ASSWGGVETQY TRBV11-3 11 TRBJ2-5
ASSYGTGASYEQY TRBV5-1 13 TRBJ2-7
ASSAPGQGETDTQY TRBV9 14 TRBJ2-3
ASRYTAGQPQH TRBV12-3/TRBV12-4 11 TRBJ1-5
ASSLDLAGGFNEQF TRBV5-1 14 TRBJ2-1
SAKESGGPTGETQY TRBV20-1 14 TRBJ2-5
ASSQASQTQY TRBV3-1 10 TRBJ2-5
ASSLLAADTQY TRBV12-3/TRBV12-4 11 TRBJ2-3
ASSLGGAQY TRBV11-2 9 TRBJ2-5
ASSLEGSNRNSPLH TRBV4-1 14 TRBJ1-6
SARDRVRVNTEAF TRBV20-1 13 TRBJ1-1
ASSVEPGAGEKLF TRBV9 13 TRBJ1-4
SAGQGSTEAF TRBV29-1 10 TRBJ1-1
ASSQGGEPAYEQY TRBV5-4 13 TRBJ2-7
ASSLRQPNTEAF TRBV7-8 12 TRBJ1-1
SARGYRGFTEAF TRBV20-1 12 TRBJ1-1
ASSPEAGYPYNEQF TRBV11-3 14 TRBJ2-1
ASFGPEVHYYGYT TRBV19 13 TRBJ1-2
ASGLGTSGTGDTQY TRBV12-5 14 TRBJ2-3
ASSLRPPEAGVIEQY TRBV11-2 15 TRBJ2-7
ASSTGGTNTGELF TRBV6-1 13 TRBJ2-2
ASLSTRGGANTGELF TRBV5-1 15 TRBJ2-2
ASSFRGNNEQS TRBV11-2 11 TRBJ2-1
ASSLGTEVYSNQPQH TRBV12-3/TRBV12-4 15 TRBJ1-5
ASSQTRRDNYNEQF TRBV2 14 TRBJ2-1
ATSRGASGELF TRBV6-1 11 TRBJ2-2
ASSLLAKAGGGLEQF TRBV27 15 TRBJ2-1
SARGRPEKLF TRBV20-1 10 TRBJ1-4
ASSWIPNTGELF TRBV7-2 12 TRBJ2-2
AWISGQGSEAF TRBV30 11 TRBJ1-1
ASRDRGGTDTQY TRBV7-2 12 TRBJ2-3
ASRASSGGSDEQF TRBV6-1 13 TRBJ2-1
ASSFNKNTEAF TRBV28 11 TRBJ1-1
ASSQSQQGIYGYT TRBV5-6 13 TRBJ1-2
ASSEYHSAGANVLT TRBV2 14 TRBJ2-6
ASSPSWGNEKLF TRBV6-1 12 TRBJ1-4
ASSEAHPSSGNTIY TRBV6-1 14 TRBJ1-3
ASRPPGLAGFNEQF TRBV2 14 TRBJ2-1
ASSLGRRGGYT TRBV12-3/TRBV12-4 11 TRBJ1-2
ASSQGTYGYT TRBV3-1 10 TRBJ1-2
AWSPYNEQF TRBV30 9 TRBJ2-1
SALAGGNEQF TRBV20-1 10 TRBJ2-1
ASSRPGRRDEQF TRBV3-1 12 TRBJ2-1
SARPGTGGYEQY TRBV20-1 12 TRBJ2-7
ASSARLAGVSEQF TRBV12-3/TRBV12-4 13 TRBJ2-1
ASRTQWDLPETQY TRBV6-1 13 TRBJ2-5
ASIGPDGGAHYGYT TRBV19 14 TRBJ1-2
ASSLNSLAKNIQY TRBV12-3/TRBV12-4 13 TRBJ2-4
AISEPISGGNNEQF TRBV10-3 14 TRBJ2-1
ASSPVGRKNTEAF TRBV4-1 13 TRBJ1-1
SVDRGNTIY TRBV29-1 9 TRBJ1-3
ASRGIGRVDNEQF TRBV2 13 TRBJ2-1
ASLSTGSTEAF TRBV6-2/TRBV6-3 11 TRBJ1-1
SARVVGAQGKNQPQH TRBV20-1 15 TRBJ1-5